The rows below give T cell receptor beta chains drawn from one sample of a study of blood T cell repertoires in COVID-19. Assay: immunoSEQ multiplex PCR; the TCRdb copy retains only in-frame clones and omits some. Found here are around 290,000 clones, approximately 90% of them singletons; the top ten hold roughly 5.1%. Sequenced input: peripheral blood. These receptors all stem from a man aged 40-49 years with acute or convalescent COVID-19. The CDR3 runs from the conserved cysteine through the conserved F or W. D genes are given only for firm matches. Not all rows give a size; the values are once, few, many and, for expanded clones, a class.

TRBD1	17	TRBV19	-	TRBJ2-1	TGTGCCAGTAGTAGCTTTACAGGGGTGAGCTCCTACAATGAGCAGTTCTTC	CASSSFTGVSSYNEQFF
-	16	TRBV6-1	-	TRBJ2-4	TGTGCCAGCAGTGCCTTCTCAGGGTTAGCCAAAAACATTCAGTACTTC	CASSAFSGLAKNIQYF
-	13	TRBV10-3	few	TRBJ2-4	TGTGCCACCAAGTACGGAGTCGAAAGCATTCAGTACTTC	CATKYGVESIQYF
-	11	TRBV29-1	-	TRBJ2-1	TGCAGCGTTGGGGAGAACAATGAGCAGTTCTTC	CSVGENNEQFF
TRBD2	15	TRBV15	-	TRBJ2-2	TGTGCCACCAAAGACCTAGCGGTGAACACCGGGGAGCTGTTTTTT	CATKDLAVNTGELFF
TRBD1	15	TRBV18	-	TRBJ1-2	TGTGCCAGCTCACCAGGAACAGGGGGCGTCTATGGCTACACCTTC	CASSPGTGGVYGYTF
-	16	TRBV7-2	few	TRBJ1-1	TGTGCCAGCAGCTCTCCGCCACTGATGATGAACACTGAAGCTTTCTTT	CASSSPPLMMNTEAFF
-	11	TRBV30	-	TRBJ2-3	TGTGCTCAGGGCCCCACAGATACGCAGTATTTT	CAQGPTDTQYF
TRBD1	15	TRBV11-3	-	TRBJ2-7	TGTGCCAGCAGCTTGGGACAGGGAATGTCCTACGAGCAGTACTTC	CASSLGQGMSYEQYF
-	14	TRBV6-5	-	TRBJ1-1	TGTGCCAGCAGTTACTGGGGGCCTGACACTGAAGCTTTCTTT	CASSYWGPDTEAFF
TRBD2	19	TRBV5-4	-	TRBJ2-3	TGTGCCAGCAGCTCGGGACCCGGGACTAGCGGGGGGGCCGCAGATACGCAGTATTTT	CASSSGPGTSGGAADTQYF
-	13	TRBV7-2	-	TRBJ1-4	TGTGCCAGCAGCATCAGGGGTGGGGAAAAACTGTTTTTT	CASSIRGGEKLFF